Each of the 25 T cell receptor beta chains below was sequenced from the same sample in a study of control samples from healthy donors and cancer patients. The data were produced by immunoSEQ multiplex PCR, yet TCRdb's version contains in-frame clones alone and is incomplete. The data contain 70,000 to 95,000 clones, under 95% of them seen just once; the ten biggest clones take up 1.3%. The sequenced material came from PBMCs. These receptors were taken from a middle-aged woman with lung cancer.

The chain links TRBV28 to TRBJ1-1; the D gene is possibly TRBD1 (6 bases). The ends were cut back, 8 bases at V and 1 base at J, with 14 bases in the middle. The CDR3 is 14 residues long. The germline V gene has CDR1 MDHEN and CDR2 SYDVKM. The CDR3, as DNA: TGTGCCAGCCCCAGGGGAGGTGGGAACACTGAAGCTTTCTTT. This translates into CASPRGGGNTEAFF.

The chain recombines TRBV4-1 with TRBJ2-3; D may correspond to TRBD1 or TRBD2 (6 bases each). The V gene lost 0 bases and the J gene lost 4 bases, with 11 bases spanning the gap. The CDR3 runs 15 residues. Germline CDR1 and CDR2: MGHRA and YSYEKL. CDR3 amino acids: CASSQEGGRADTQYF. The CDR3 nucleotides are TGCGCCAGCAGCCAAGAAGGGGGGCGGGCAGATACGCAGTATTTT.

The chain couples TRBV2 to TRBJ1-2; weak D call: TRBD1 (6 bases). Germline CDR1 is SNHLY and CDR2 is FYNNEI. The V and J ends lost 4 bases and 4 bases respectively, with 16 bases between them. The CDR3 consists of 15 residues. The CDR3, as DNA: TGTGCCAGCAGTGTTCTTCGAGGGGGGGTCTATGGCTACACCTTC. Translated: CASSVLRGGVYGYTF. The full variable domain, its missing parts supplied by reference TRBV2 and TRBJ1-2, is EPEVTQTPSHQVTQMGQEVILRCVPISNHLYFYWYRQILGQKVEFLVSFYNNEISEKSEIFDDQFSVERPDGSNFTLKIRSTKLEDSAMYFCASSVLRGGVYGYTFGSGTRLTVV.

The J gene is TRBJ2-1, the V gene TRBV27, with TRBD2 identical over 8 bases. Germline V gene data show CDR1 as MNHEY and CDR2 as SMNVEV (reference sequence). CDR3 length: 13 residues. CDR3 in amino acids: CVSGRGANNEQFF. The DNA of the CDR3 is TGTGTCAGTGGGCGGGGGGCTAACAATGAGCAGTTCTTC.

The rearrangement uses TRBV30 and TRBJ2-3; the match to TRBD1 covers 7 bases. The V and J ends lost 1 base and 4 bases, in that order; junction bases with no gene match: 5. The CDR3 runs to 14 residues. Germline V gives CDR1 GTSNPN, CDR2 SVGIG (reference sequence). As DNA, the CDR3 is TGTGCCTGGAGTGAGGGGGCGTTTGCAGATACGCAGTATTTT. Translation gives CAWSEGAFADTQYF.

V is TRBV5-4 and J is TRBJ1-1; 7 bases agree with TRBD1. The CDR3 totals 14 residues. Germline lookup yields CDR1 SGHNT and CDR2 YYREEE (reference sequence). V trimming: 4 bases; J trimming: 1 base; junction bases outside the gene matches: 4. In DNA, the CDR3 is TGTGCCAGCAGCCCCCGGGACAGGAACACTGAAGCTTTCTTT. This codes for CASSPRDRNTEAFF.

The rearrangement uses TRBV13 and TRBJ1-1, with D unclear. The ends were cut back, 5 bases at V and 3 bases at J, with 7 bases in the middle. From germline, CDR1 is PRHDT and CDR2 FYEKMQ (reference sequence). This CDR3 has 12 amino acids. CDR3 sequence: CASSPTYTEAFF. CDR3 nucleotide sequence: TGTGCCAGCAGCCCAACCTACACTGAAGCTTTCTTT. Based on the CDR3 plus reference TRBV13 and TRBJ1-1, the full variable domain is AAGVIQSPRHLIKEKRETATLKCYPIPRHDTVYWYQQGPGQDPQFLISFYEKMQSDKGSIPDRFSAQQFSDYHSELNMSSLELGDSALYFCASSPTYTEAFFGQGTRLTVV.

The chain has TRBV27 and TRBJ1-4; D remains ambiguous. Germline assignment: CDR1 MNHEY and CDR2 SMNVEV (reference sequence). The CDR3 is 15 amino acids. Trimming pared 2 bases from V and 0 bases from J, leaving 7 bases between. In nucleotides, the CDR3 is TGTGCCAGCAGTTTAAGATATGCAACTAATGAAAAACTGTTTTTT. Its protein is CASSLRYATNEKLFF.

The CDR3 sequence: CASRGLGLAGPTDTQYF. DNA of the CDR3: TGTGCCAGCAGAGGCCTCGGACTAGCGGGGCCCACAGATACGCAGTATTTT. The rearrangement links TRBV28 to TRBJ2-3; TRBD2 aligns across 12 bases. With V trimmed by 6 bases and J by 2 bases, 9 bases remained unmatched. CDR3 length equals 17 residues. The V gene's germline CDR1 is MDHEN and CDR2 SYDVKM. Using reference TRBV28 and TRBJ2-3 for the parts outside the CDR3, the full variable domain is DVKVTQSSRYLVKRTGEKVFLECVQDMDHENMFWYRQDPGLGLRLIYFSYDVKMKEKGDIPEGYSVSREKKERFSLILESASTNQTSMYLCASRGLGLAGPTDTQYFGPGTRLTVL.

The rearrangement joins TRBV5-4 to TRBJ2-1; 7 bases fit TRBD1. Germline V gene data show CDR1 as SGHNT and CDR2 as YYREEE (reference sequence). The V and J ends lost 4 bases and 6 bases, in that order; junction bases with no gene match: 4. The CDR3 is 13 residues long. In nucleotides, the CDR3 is TGTGCCAGCAGCCCGGGACAGCGCAATGAGCAGTTCTTC. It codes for CASSPGQRNEQFF.

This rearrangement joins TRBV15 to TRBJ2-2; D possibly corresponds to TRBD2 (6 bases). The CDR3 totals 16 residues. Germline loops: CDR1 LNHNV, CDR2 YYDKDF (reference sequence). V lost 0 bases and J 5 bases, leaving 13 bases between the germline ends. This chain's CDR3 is CATSRDGGRRTGELFF. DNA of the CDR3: TGTGCCACCAGCAGAGATGGAGGGCGAAGGACCGGGGAGCTGTTTTTT.

The CDR3 DNA is TGTGCCAGCAGCTTGGGGTGGCAGGGAGGTGGAAACACCATATATTTT. This codes for CASSLGWQGGGNTIYF. The chain links TRBV5-5 to TRBJ1-3, with D tentatively TRBD1 (5 bases). The CDR3 runs 16 residues. Germline V gene data show CDR1 as SGHKS and CDR2 as YYEKEE (reference sequence). V was shortened by 0 bases and J by 3 bases, with 13 bases between the two germline ends.

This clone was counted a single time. DNA of the CDR3: TGTGCCAGCAGCCTTAAACGGACCGGGACAACGGTAAGATTCCCTGAAGCTTTCTTT. Amino acids: CASSLKRTGTTVRFPEAFF. This chain uses TRBV4-2 with TRBJ1-1, with D tentatively TRBD1 (6 bases). The CDR3 spans 19 residues. The germline V gene has CDR1 LGHNA and CDR2 YNFKEQ. Trimming pared 4 bases from V and 6 bases from J, leaving 30 bases between.

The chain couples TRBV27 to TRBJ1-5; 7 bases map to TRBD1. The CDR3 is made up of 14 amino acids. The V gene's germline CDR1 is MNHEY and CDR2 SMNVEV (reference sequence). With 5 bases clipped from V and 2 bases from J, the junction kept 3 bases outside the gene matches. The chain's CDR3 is CASSRQGRNQPQHF. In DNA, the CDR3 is TGTGCCAGCAGTAGACAGGGTCGCAATCAGCCCCAGCATTTT.

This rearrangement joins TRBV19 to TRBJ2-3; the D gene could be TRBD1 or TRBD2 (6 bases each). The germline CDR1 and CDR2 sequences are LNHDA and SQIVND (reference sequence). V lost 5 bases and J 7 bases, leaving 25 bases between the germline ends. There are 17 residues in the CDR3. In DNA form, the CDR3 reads TGTGCCAGTAGTTCCAATGGCGGGACAAGTGGAAGGAATACGCAGTATTTT. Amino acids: CASSSNGGTSGRNTQYF.

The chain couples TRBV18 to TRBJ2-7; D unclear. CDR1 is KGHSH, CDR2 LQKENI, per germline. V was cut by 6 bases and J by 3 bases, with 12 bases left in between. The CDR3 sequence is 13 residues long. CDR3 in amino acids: CASSPGPYYEQYF. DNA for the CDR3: TGTGCCAGCTCCCCCGGCCCATACTACGAGCAGTACTTC.

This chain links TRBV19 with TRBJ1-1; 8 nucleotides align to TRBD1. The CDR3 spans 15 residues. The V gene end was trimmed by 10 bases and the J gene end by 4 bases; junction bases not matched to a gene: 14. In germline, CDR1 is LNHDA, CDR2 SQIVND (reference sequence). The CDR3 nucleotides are TGTGCCACCATAGCGGACAGGGCAGTTTCCACTGAAGCTTTCTTT. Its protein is CATIADRAVSTEAFF.

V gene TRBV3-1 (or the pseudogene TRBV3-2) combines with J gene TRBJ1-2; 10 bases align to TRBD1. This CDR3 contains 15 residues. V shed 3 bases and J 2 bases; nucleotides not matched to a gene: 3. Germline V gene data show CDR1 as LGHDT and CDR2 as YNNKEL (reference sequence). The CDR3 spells CASSQRQGANYGYTF. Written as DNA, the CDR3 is TGTGCCAGCAGCCAGCGACAGGGGGCAAACTATGGCTACACCTTC.

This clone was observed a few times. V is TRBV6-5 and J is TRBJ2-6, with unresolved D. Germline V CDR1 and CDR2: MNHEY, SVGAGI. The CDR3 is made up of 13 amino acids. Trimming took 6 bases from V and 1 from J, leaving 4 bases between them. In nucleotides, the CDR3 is TGTGCCAGCAGCCTATCTGGGGCCAACGTCCTGACTTTC. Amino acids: CASSLSGANVLTF.

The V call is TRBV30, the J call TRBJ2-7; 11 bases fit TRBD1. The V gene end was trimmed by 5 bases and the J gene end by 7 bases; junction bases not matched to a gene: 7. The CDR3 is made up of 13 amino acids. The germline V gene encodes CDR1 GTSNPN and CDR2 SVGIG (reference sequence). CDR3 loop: CAWDGTGGSEQYF. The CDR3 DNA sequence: TGTGCCTGGGACGGGACAGGGGGTTCTGAGCAGTACTTC.

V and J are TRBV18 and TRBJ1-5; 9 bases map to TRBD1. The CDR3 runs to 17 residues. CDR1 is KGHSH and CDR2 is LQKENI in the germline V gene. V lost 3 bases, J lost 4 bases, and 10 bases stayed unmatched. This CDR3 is CASSPGRDREPNQPQHF. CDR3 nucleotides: TGTGCCAGCTCACCGGGGCGGGACAGGGAACCTAATCAGCCCCAGCATTTT.

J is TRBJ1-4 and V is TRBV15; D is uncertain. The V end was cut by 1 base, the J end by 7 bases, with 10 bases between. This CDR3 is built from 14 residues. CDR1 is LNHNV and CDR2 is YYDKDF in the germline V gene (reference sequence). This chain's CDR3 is CATSRAPWGEKLFF. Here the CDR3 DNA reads TGTGCCACCAGCAGAGCGCCCTGGGGTGAAAAACTGTTTTTT.

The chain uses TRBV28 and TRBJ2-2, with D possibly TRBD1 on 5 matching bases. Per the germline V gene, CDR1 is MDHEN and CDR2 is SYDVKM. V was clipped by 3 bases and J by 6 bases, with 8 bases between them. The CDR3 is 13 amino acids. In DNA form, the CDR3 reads TGTGCCAGCAGTTTTAGGGGTGCCGGGGAGCTGTTTTTT. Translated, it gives CASSFRGAGELFF.

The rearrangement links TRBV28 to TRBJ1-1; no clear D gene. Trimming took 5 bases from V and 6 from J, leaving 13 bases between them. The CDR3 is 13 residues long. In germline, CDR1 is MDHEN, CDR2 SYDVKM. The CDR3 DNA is TGTGCCAGCAGTACACACTTTGGCGCTGAAGCTTTCTTT. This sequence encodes CASSTHFGAEAFF. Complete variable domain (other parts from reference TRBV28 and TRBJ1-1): DVKVTQSSRYLVKRTGEKVFLECVQDMDHENMFWYRQDPGLGLRLIYFSYDVKMKEKGDIPEGYSVSREKKERFSLILESASTNQTSMYLCASSTHFGAEAFFGQGTRLTVV.

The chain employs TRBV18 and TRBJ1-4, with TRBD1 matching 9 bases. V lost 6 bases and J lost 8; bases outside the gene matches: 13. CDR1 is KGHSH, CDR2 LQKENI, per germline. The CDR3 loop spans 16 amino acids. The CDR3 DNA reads TGTGCCAGCTCGACGGGCCTACAGGGGGCGAAGGAAAAACTGTTTTTT. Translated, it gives CASSTGLQGAKEKLFF.